Below, 28 T cell receptor beta chains from the same sample are listed, as sequenced in a study of blood T cell repertoires in COVID-19 (dated by TCRdb to the early 2020s). The library was prepared using the immunoSEQ multiplex PCR assay. Drawn from immuneACCESS, this table holds only the in-frame rearrangements with V and J called that TCRdb kept. Clones are partly lost; checked studies trace under half to an unresolved V gene and leave the rest unexplained. Counted in this sample were 200,000 or so clones; approximately 90% of them appeared once. The top ten constitute approximately 2.4% of the sample. Sequencing input: peripheral blood. These TCRs come from a young man with COVID-19, enrolled during active disease.

V usage is TRBV9 and J usage is TRBJ1-6, with D maybe TRBD1 (5 bases). The CDR3 totals 15 residues. CDR1 SGDLS and CDR2 YYNGEE come from the germline V gene. V was shortened by 0 bases and J by 8 bases, with 12 bases between the two germline ends. The CDR3 here is CASSVDPGLDSPLHF. The CDR3 bases are TGTGCCAGCAGCGTAGACCCAGGGTTGGATTCACCCCTCCACTTT. Using reference TRBV9 and TRBJ1-6 for the parts outside the CDR3, the full variable domain is DSGVTQTPKHLITATGQRVTLRCSPRSGDLSVYWYQQSLDQGLQFLIQYYNGEERAKGNILERFSAQQFPDLHSELNLSSLELGDSALYFCASSVDPGLDSPLHFGNGTRLTVT.

The table lists this clone with a count of one. The chain uses TRBV28 and TRBJ1-5; D remains ambiguous. CDR1 is MDHEN and CDR2 is SYDVKM in the germline V gene. The CDR3 is 15 residues long. The V end lost 4 bases, the J end lost 6 bases, and 16 bases lay between the germline ends. The CDR3 reads CASSYGRRGSQPQHF. In DNA, the CDR3 is TGTGCCAGCAGTTATGGCAGGCGAGGGAGTCAGCCCCAGCATTTT.

This clone was seen a few times. Here the CDR3 reads CASSVTGLYNEQFF. The DNA for the CDR3 is TGTGCCAGCAGCGTGACGGGACTATACAATGAGCAGTTCTTC. The chain has TRBV9 and TRBJ2-1; 7 nucleotides line up with TRBD2. Per the germline V gene, CDR1 is SGDLS and CDR2 is YYNGEE. Trimming removed 2 bases from V and 4 bases from J; junction bases left unmatched: 3. This CDR3 region has 14 residues.

This clone was seen more than once but under ten times. The chain joins TRBV5-5 to TRBJ1-1; D unresolved. V lost 0 bases and J lost 7, with 13 bases in between. CDR3 length: 14 residues. Germline CDR1 SGHKS, CDR2 YYEKEE (reference sequence). CDR3 in DNA: TGTGCCAGCAGCTTGGAATGGGAGTGGGGTGAAGCTTTCTTT. Translation gives CASSLEWEWGEAFF.

This chain connects TRBV7-3 to TRBJ2-1; tentative D call: TRBD2 (6 bases). Germline values: CDR1 SGHTA, CDR2 FQGTGA. The CDR3 runs to 16 residues. Trimming took off 5 bases at V and 4 bases at J, with 18 bases between the two ends. CDR3 amino acids: CASSLGTPSIYNEQFF. CDR3 nucleotides: TGTGCCAGCAGCCTCGGGACTCCCTCCATTTACAATGAGCAGTTCTTC.

V usage is TRBV5-8 and J usage is TRBJ1-1, with 7 bases lining up with TRBD1. CDR3 size: 17 residues. Germline CDR1 is SGHTS and CDR2 is YDEGEE. J lost 1 base, V lost 4 bases, and 13 bases had no gene match. The CDR3 DNA reads as TGTGCCAGCAGCGGAGGACAGGCCGCGGGTTGGAACACTGAAGCTTTCTTT. It encodes CASSGGQAAGWNTEAFF.

Regarding this clone: The identical CDR3 is also encoded by other nucleotide sequences in the sample. This sequence joins TRBV6-4 and TRBJ2-1; 7 nucleotides line up with TRBD2. The CDR3 is 15 amino acids. In germline, CDR1 is MRHNA, CDR2 SNTAGT. V dropped 0 bases and J dropped 1; count of bases not matched to a gene: 0. The DNA of the CDR3 is TGTGCCAGCAGTGACTCAGCGGGATCCTACAATGAGCAGTTCTTC. It codes for CASSDSAGSYNEQFF.

This chain uses TRBV7-9 with TRBJ2-7; D is perhaps TRBD1 (6 bases). From germline, CDR1 is SEHNR and CDR2 FQNEAQ (reference sequence). The CDR3 extends over 15 amino acids. V was trimmed by 5 bases and J by 0 bases, leaving 14 bases between them. The CDR3 reads CASSLKGQTSYEQYF. The CDR3 DNA reads as TGTGCCAGCAGCCTCAAGGGACAAACCTCCTACGAGCAGTACTTC.

The chain links TRBV6-5 to TRBJ1-2; tentatively, D is TRBD1 (6 bases). The V and J ends lost 0 bases and 1 base respectively, with 9 bases between them. The V gene's germline CDR1 is MNHEY and CDR2 SVGAGI. The CDR3 extends over 15 amino acids. The CDR3 nucleotides read TGTGCCAGCAGTTACTCGCAGGGGATTAACTATGGCTACACCTTC. Its protein product is CASSYSQGINYGYTF.

This clone was seen just once. This rearrangement joins TRBV24-1 to TRBJ2-5; 7 bases are a match to TRBD1. Germline V gene sequence: CDR1 KGHDR, CDR2 SFDVKD. The CDR3 extends over 14 amino acids. V dropped 1 base and J dropped 5; count of bases not matched to a gene: 3. The CDR3 spells CATSDFRGWETQYF. CDR3 DNA: TGTGCCACCAGTGATTTCAGGGGGTGGGAGACCCAGTACTTC.

Notes on this clone: Within the sample, other DNA sequences also encode this same CDR3. The gene calls are TRBV18 and TRBJ1-1, with D hard to call. From germline, CDR1 is KGHSH and CDR2 LQKENI. The CDR3 is 12 amino acids. The V end was cut by 2 bases, the J end by 6 bases, with 7 bases between. Written as DNA, the CDR3 is TGTGCCAGCTCACCAGGGCGGGCTGAAGCTTTCTTT. It specifies CASSPGRAEAFF.

The chain has TRBV7-6 and TRBJ1-2; 7 nucleotides match TRBD1. The CDR3 spans 18 residues. Germline V gives CDR1 SGHVS, CDR2 FNYEAQ. Trimming cost V 4 bases and J 1 base; bases outside gene matches: 15. The CDR3 sequence: CASSSQPIAGGFNYGYTF. The CDR3 region has the DNA TGTGCCAGCAGCTCGCAGCCAATTGCAGGGGGGTTTAACTATGGCTACACCTTC.

The V gene is TRBV4-1, the J gene TRBJ1-1, with TRBD1 matching 11 bases. The germline V gene has CDR1 MGHRA and CDR2 YSYEKL. V lost 0 bases to trimming and J lost 11 bases; unmatched junction nucleotides: 8. The CDR3 spans 15 residues. CDR3 protein: CASSQDLDRGPWAFF. The CDR3 DNA sequence: TGCGCCAGCAGCCAAGATCTGGACAGGGGGCCTTGGGCTTTCTTT.

This clone showed up just once. V usage is TRBV27 and J usage is TRBJ2-7, with 7 positions matching TRBD1. The CDR3 consists of 14 residues. V lost 4 bases, J lost 4 bases, and 7 bases stayed unmatched. Germline loops: CDR1 MNHEY, CDR2 SMNVEV (reference sequence). The CDR3 sequence is CASSSRQGRYEQYF. CDR3 DNA: TGTGCCAGCAGTTCCCGACAGGGACGATACGAGCAGTACTTC.

CDR3 bases: TGTGCCAGCAGCCAAAGACAGGGGGATGGCTACACCTTC. This translates into CASSQRQGDGYTF. The chain employs TRBV4-2 and TRBJ1-2; 9 bases match TRBD1. This CDR3 contains 13 residues. Germline assignment: CDR1 LGHNA and CDR2 YNFKEQ. The J segment lost 6 bases and the V segment lost 2 bases, leaving 1 base of the junction unmatched.

In its sample, this clone was seen many times. The CDR3 DNA reads TGTGCCAGCAGTCACGGGATCAATGAGCAGTTCTTC. Amino acid sequence: CASSHGINEQFF. The V call is TRBV6-6, the J call TRBJ2-1; a possible D gene is TRBD2 (5 bases). V was pared by 5 bases and J by 6 bases, with 8 bases between. Germline loops: CDR1 MNHNY, CDR2 SVGAGI (reference sequence). The CDR3 loop spans 12 amino acids.

The chain uses TRBV6-2 or TRBV6-3 and TRBJ1-2; maybe TRBD1 (6 bases). CDR1 MNHEY and CDR2 SVGEGT come from the germline V gene. The CDR3 totals 12 residues. V lost 4 bases to trimming and J lost 8 bases, with 11 bases between them. CDR3 region: CASSFHGGGYTF. The CDR3 nucleotides are TGTGCCAGCAGTTTTCATGGGGGCGGCTACACCTTC.

V gene TRBV5-1 combines with J gene TRBJ2-7; 7 nucleotides line up with TRBD1. The CDR3 covers 16 residues. V lost 6 bases and J lost 3; bases outside the gene matches: 15. The germline V gene has CDR1 SGHRS and CDR2 YFSETQ. Written as DNA, the CDR3 is TGCGCCAGCAACCCGGGGTTGACAGGGTATAACTACGAGCAGTACTTC. Amino acids: CASNPGLTGYNYEQYF. Combining the CDR3 with reference TRBV5-1 and TRBJ2-7 gives the whole variable domain KAGVTQTPRYLIKTRGQQVTLSCSPISGHRSVSWYQQTPGQGLQFLFEYFSETQRNKGNFPGRFSGRQFSNSRSEMNVSTLELGDSALYLCASNPGLTGYNYEQYFGPGTRLTVT.

The chain joins TRBV18 to TRBJ1-4, with a weak D call TRBD1 (6 bases). Germline CDR1 and CDR2: KGHSH and LQKENI. Trimming pared 3 bases from V and 8 bases from J, leaving 10 bases between. The CDR3 covers 13 residues. CDR3 bases: TGTGCCAGCTCACCTCGGACAGTAGAAAAACTGTTTTTT. This gives the protein CASSPRTVEKLFF.

This chain links TRBV5-6 with TRBJ1-6; no definite D call. The CDR3 has 16 residues. Between the trimmed V and J ends, which lost 5 bases and 2 bases, there was a span of 14 bases. The germline V gene has CDR1 SGHDT and CDR2 YYEEEE. The CDR3 loop reads CASSPGMRAYNSPLHF. DNA for the CDR3: TGTGCCAGCAGTCCCGGGATGAGGGCCTATAATTCACCCCTCCACTTT.

The chain couples TRBV4-3 to TRBJ1-1, with 7 bases that match TRBD1. The V gene end was trimmed by 5 bases and the J gene end by 1 base; junction bases not matched to a gene: 10. This CDR3 is 16 amino acids long. Germline CDR1 and CDR2: LGHNA and YSLEER. In nucleotides, the CDR3 is TGCGCCAGCAGCTGGGACAGCCAAAACCCGAACACTGAAGCTTTCTTT. Translation: CASSWDSQNPNTEAFF.

The chain couples TRBV10-2 to TRBJ2-7; TRBD2 agrees at 7 bases. There are 14 residues in the CDR3. Germline-derived CDR1 and CDR2 are WSHSY and SAAADI. The ends lost 4 bases at V and 7 bases at J; junction bases unmatched: 10. Here the CDR3 reads CASSVGTGGVEQYF. The CDR3 DNA sequence: TGCGCCAGCAGTGTTGGGACGGGGGGTGTGGAGCAGTACTTC.

The chain couples TRBV11-1 to TRBJ1-2, with 8 bases that match TRBD1. CDR1 and CDR2 (germline): SGHAT, FQDESV (reference sequence). V shed 2 bases, J shed 7 bases, and the junction held 3 bases outside the gene matches. This CDR3 contains 13 residues. The DNA of the CDR3 is TGTGCCAGCAGCTTACAGGGGGCCAGTGGCTACACCTTC. Translation gives CASSLQGASGYTF. The complete variable domain, with remaining parts taken from reference TRBV11-1 and TRBJ1-2, reads EAEVAQSPRYKITEKSQAVAFWCDPISGHATLYWYRQILGQGPELLVQFQDESVVDDSQLPKDRFSAERLKGVDSTLKIQPAELGDSAMYLCASSLQGASGYTFGSGTRLTVV.

The chain uses TRBV7-2 and TRBJ1-2; tentatively, D is TRBD1 (5 bases). The germline gives CDR1 SGHTA, CDR2 FQGNSA. This CDR3 spans 12 amino acids. The V end was cut by 4 bases, the J end by 8 bases, with 11 bases between. The DNA of the CDR3 is TGTGCCAGCAGCTCCCCACCAGGGGGCTACACCTTC. Translated, it gives CASSSPPGGYTF.

The chain links TRBV7-9 to TRBJ1-6, with 9 positions matching TRBD1. CDR1 is SEHNR, CDR2 FQNEAQ, per germline (reference sequence). The V gene end was trimmed by 2 bases and the J gene end by 6 bases; junction bases not matched to a gene: 2. This CDR3 contains 15 residues. The CDR3 DNA is TGTGCCAGCAGCTTAAGGGACAGGGCTAATTCACCCCTCCACTTT. Translated, it gives CASSLRDRANSPLHF. The full variable domain, in which reference TRBV7-9 and TRBJ1-6 provide the parts outside the CDR3, is DTGVSQNPRHKITKRGQNVTFRCDPISEHNRLYWYRQTLGQGPEFLTYFQNEAQLEKSRLLSDRFSAERPKGSFSTLEIQRTEQGDSAMYLCASSLRDRANSPLHFGNGTRLTVT.

The genes are TRBV6-5 and TRBJ1-3; D gene unclear. CDR3 length: 14 residues. V lost 3 bases to trimming and J lost 2 bases, with 8 bases between them. CDR1 and CDR2 (germline): MNHEY, SVGAGI. The CDR3 region is CASSYREAGNTIYF. The CDR3 region has the DNA TGTGCCAGCAGTTATAGGGAGGCTGGAAACACCATATATTTT.

The chain uses TRBV3-1 (or the pseudogene TRBV3-2) and TRBJ1-2; 10 bases fit TRBD1. The CDR3 contains 15 residues. With 0 bases clipped from V and 8 bases from J, the junction kept 6 bases outside the gene matches. Germline V gene data show CDR1 as LGHDT and CDR2 as YNNKEL (reference sequence). In nucleotides, the CDR3 is TGTGCCAGCAGCCAAGATGGGGACAGGGGTTACGGCTACACCTTC. It yields the protein CASSQDGDRGYGYTF.

The chain carries TRBV4-3 and TRBJ1-4; D is unresolved. The V end lost 0 bases, the J end lost 0 bases, and 5 bases lay between the germline ends. CDR1 and CDR2 from the germline V gene are LGHNA and YSLEER. The CDR3 totals 15 residues. Here the CDR3 DNA reads TGCGCCAGCAGCCAAGACTATGCAACTAATGAAAAACTGTTTTTT. Its protein product is CASSQDYATNEKLFF.